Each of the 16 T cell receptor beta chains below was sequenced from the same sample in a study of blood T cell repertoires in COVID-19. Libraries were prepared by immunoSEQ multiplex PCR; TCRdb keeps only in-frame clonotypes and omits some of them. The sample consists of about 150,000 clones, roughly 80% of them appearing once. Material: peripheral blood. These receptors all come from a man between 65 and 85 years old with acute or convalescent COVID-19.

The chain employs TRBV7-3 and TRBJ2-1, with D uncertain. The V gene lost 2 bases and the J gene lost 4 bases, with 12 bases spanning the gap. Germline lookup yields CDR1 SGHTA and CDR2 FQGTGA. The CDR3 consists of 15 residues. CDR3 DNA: TGTGCCAGCAGCTTAGGTGTACCCACTTACAATGAGCAGTTCTTC. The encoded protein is CASSLGVPTYNEQFF.

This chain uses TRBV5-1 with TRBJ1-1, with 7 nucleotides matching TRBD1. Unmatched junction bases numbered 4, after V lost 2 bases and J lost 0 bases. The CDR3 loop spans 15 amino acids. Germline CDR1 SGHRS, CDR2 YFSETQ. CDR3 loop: CASSLQTGLNTEAFF. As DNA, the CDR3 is TGCGCCAGCAGCTTACAGACAGGGCTGAACACTGAAGCTTTCTTT.

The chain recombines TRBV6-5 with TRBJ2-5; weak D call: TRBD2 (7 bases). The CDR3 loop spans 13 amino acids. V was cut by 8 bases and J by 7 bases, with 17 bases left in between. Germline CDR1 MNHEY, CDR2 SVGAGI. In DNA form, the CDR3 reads TGTGCCAGCGGGACAAGCCGGGGGGCGACCCAGTACTTC. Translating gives CASGTSRGATQYF.

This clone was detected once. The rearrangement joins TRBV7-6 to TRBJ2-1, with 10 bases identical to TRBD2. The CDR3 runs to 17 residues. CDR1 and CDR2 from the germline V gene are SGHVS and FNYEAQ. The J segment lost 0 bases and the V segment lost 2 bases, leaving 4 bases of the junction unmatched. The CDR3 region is CASSLTSGALSYNEQFF. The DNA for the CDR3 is TGTGCCAGCAGCTTAACTAGCGGGGCTCTCTCCTACAATGAGCAGTTCTTC. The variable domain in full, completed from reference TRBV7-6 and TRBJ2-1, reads GAGVSQSPRYKVTKRGQDVALRCDPISGHVSLYWYRQALGQGPEFLTYFNYEAQQDKSGLPNDRFSAERPEGSISTLTIQRTEQRDSAMYRCASSLTSGALSYNEQFFGPGTRLTVL.

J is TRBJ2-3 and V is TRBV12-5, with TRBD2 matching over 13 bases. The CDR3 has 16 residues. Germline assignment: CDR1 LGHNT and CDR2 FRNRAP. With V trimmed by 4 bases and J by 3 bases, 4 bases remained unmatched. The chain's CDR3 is CASGSGTSGVTDTQYF. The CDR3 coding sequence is TGTGCTAGTGGTTCCGGGACTAGCGGGGTTACAGATACGCAGTATTTT.

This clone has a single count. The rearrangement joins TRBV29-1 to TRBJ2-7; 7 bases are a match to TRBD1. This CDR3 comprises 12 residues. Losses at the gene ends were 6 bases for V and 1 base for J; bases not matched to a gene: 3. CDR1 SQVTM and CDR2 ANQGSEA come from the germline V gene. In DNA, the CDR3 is TGCAGCGTGTTGACAGGGTCCTACGAGCAGTACTTC. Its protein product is CSVLTGSYEQYF.

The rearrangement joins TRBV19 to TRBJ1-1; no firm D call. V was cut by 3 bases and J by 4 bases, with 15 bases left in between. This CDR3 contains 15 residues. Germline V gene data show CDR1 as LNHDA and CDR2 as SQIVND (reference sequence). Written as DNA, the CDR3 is TGTGCCAGTAGTATCCCTGGTCCCCGGGGCACTGAAGCTTTCTTT. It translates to CASSIPGPRGTEAFF.

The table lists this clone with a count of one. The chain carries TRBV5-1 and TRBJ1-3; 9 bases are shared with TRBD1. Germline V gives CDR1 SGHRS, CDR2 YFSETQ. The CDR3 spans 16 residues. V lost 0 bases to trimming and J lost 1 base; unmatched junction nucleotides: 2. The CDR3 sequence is CASSLAGTGSGNTIYF. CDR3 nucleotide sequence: TGCGCCAGCAGCTTGGCGGGGACAGGGTCTGGAAACACCATATATTTT.

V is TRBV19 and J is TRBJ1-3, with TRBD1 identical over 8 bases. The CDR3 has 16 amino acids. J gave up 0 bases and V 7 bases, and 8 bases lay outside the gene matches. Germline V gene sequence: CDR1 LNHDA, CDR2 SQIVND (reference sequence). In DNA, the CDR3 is TGTGCCAGTAACGCGGACAGGGATCACTCTGGAAACACCATATATTTT. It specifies CASNADRDHSGNTIYF.

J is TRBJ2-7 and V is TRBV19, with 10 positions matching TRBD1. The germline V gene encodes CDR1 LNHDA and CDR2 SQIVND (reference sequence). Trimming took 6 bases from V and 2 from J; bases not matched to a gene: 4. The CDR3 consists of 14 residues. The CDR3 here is CASRPGQGPYEQYF. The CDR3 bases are TGTGCCAGTAGGCCGGGACAGGGGCCCTACGAGCAGTACTTC.

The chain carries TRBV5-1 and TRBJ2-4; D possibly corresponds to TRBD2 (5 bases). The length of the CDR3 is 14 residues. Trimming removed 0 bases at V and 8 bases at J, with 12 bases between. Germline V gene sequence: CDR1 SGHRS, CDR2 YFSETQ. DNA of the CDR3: TGCGCCAGCAGCTTGGGAGGGCGATCGGACATTCAGTACTTC. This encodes CASSLGGRSDIQYF.

This CDR3 is CASSRTSAYNEQFF. CDR3 DNA sequence: TGTGCCAGCAGTCGGACTAGCGCTTACAATGAGCAGTTCTTC. The V gene is TRBV6-5, the J gene TRBJ2-1; the match to TRBD2 covers 9 bases. The junction had 3 bases not matched to a gene; V was cut back by 5 bases and J by 4 bases. The CDR3 spans 14 residues. Germline values: CDR1 MNHEY, CDR2 SVGAGI.

The CDR3 DNA is TGTGCCAGCAGCTTAGAACTAGCGGGAGTAGGGGGCGATGAGCAGTTCTTC. Its translation: CASSLELAGVGGDEQFF. The J gene is TRBJ2-1, the V gene TRBV7-2; 11 bases fit TRBD2. The CDR3 consists of 17 residues. The germline V gene encodes CDR1 SGHTA and CDR2 FQGNSA. The J segment lost 8 bases and the V segment lost 1 base, leaving 10 bases of the junction unmatched.

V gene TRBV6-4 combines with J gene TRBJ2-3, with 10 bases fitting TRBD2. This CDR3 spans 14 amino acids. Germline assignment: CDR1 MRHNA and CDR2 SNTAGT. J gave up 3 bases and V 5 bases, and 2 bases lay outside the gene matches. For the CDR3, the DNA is TGTGCCAGCAGTTATAGCGGGGGGACAGATACGCAGTATTTT. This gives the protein CASSYSGGTDTQYF.

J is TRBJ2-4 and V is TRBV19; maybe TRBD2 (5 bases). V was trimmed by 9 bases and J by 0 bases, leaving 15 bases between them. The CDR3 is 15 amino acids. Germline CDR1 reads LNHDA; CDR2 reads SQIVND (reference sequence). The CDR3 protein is CASRSGALAKNIQYF. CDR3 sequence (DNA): TGTGCCAGCCGAAGCGGAGCGCTAGCCAAAAACATTCAGTACTTC.

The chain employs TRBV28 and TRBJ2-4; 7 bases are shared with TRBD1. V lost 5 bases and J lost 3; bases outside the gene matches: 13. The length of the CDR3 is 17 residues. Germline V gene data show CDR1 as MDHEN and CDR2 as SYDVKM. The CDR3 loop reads CASSPPIPQGIKNIQYF. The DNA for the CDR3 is TGTGCCAGCAGTCCTCCGATCCCACAGGGGATCAAAAACATTCAGTACTTC.